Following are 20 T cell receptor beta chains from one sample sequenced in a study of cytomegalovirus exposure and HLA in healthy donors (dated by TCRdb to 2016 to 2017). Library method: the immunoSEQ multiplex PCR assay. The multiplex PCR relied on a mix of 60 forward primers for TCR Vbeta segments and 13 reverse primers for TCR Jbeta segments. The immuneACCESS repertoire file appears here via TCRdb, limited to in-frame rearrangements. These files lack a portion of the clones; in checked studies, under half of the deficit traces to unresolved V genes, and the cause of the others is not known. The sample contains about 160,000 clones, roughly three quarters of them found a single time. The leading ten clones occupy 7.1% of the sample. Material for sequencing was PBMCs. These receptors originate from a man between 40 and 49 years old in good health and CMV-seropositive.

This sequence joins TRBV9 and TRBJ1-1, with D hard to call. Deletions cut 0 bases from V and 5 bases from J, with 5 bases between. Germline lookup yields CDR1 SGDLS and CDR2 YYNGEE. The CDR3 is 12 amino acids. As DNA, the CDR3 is TGTGCCAGCAGCGTAGGAGGGACTGAAGCTTTCTTT. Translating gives CASSVGGTEAFF.

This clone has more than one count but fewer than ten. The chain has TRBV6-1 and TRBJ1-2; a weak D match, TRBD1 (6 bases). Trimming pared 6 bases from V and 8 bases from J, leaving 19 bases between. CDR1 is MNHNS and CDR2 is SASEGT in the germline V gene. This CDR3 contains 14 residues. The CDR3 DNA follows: TGTGCCAGCAGAACCGGGACATATAATGACGGCTACACCTTC. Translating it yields CASRTGTYNDGYTF.

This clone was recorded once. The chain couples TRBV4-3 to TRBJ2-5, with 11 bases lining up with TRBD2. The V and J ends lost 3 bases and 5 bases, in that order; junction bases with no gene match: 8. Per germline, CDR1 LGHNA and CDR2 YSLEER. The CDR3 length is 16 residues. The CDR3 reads CASSQGGTSGRETQYF. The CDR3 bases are TGCGCCAGCAGCCAGGGCGGGACTAGCGGTCGCGAGACCCAGTACTTC.

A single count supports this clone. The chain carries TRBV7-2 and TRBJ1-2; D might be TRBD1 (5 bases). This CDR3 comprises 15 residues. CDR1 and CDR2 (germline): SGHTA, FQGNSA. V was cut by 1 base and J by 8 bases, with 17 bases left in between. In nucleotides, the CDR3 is TGTGCCAGCAGCTTAGGTAGGGGACCGGGAGAAGGCTACACCTTC. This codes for CASSLGRGPGEGYTF.

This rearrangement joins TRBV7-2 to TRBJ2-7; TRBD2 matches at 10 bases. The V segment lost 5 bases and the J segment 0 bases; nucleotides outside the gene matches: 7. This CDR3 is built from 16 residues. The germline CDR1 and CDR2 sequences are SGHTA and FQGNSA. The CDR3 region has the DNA TGTGCCAGCAGCCGTCCGACTAGCGGGTTCTCCTACGAGCAGTACTTC. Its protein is CASSRPTSGFSYEQYF.

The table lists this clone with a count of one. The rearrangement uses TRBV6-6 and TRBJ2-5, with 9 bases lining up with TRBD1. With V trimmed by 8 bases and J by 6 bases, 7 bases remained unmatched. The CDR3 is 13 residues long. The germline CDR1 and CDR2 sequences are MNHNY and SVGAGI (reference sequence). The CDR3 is CASATGGIKTQYF. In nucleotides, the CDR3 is TGTGCCAGCGCGACAGGGGGTATCAAGACCCAGTACTTC.

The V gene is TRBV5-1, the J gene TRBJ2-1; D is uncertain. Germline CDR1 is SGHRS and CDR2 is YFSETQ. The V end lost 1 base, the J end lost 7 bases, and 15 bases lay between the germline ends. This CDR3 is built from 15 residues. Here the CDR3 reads CASSLKVGTVNEQFF. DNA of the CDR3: TGCGCCAGCAGCTTGAAGGTGGGTACAGTGAATGAGCAGTTCTTC.

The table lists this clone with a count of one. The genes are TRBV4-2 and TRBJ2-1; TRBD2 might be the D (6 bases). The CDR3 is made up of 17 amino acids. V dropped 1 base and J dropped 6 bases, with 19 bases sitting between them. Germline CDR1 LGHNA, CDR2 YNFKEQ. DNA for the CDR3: TGTGCCAGCAGCCAAGGAACCGGAGGGGCGTTTTTCAATGAGCAGTTCTTC. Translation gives CASSQGTGGAFFNEQFF.

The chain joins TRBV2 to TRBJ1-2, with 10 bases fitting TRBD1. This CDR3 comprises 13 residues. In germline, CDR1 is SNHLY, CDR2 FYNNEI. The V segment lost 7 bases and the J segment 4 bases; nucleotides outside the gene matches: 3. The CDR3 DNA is TGTGCCAGCACTAGGACAGGGGGCTATGGCTACACCTTC. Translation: CASTRTGGYGYTF.

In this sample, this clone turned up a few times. The CDR3 region is CASSGGGNTGTSGNTIYF. In DNA form, the CDR3 reads TGCGCCAGCAGCGGGGGGGGCAACACAGGGACCTCTGGAAACACCATATATTTT. The chain carries TRBV5-1 and TRBJ1-3; D perhaps matches TRBD1 (6 bases). Per germline, CDR1 SGHRS and CDR2 YFSETQ. This CDR3 has 18 residues. V was clipped by 4 bases and J by 0 bases, with 20 bases between them. Complete variable domain (other parts from reference TRBV5-1 and TRBJ1-3): KAGVTQTPRYLIKTRGQQVTLSCSPISGHRSVSWYQQTPGQGLQFLFEYFSETQRNKGNFPGRFSGRQFSNSRSEMNVSTLELGDSALYLCASSGGGNTGTSGNTIYFGEGSWLTVV.

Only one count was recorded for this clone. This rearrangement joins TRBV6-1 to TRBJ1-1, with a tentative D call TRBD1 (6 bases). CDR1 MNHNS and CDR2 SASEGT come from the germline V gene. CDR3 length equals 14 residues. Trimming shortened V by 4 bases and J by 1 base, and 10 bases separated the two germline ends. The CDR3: CASSARDKNTEAFF. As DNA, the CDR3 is TGTGCCAGCAGTGCCCGGGACAAGAACACTGAAGCTTTCTTT.

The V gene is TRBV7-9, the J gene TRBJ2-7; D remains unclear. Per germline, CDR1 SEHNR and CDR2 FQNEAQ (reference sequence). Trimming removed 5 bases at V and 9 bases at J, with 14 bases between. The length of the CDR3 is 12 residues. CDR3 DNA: TGTGCCAGCAGCCAAAACACCGGCGGGCAGTACTTC. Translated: CASSQNTGGQYF.

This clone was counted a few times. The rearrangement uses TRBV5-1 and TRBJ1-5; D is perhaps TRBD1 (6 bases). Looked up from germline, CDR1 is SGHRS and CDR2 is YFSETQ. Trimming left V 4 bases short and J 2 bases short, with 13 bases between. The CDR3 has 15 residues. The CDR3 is CASSVGGGGNQPQHF. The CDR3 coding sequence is TGCGCCAGCAGCGTGGGGGGCGGGGGCAATCAGCCCCAGCATTTT.

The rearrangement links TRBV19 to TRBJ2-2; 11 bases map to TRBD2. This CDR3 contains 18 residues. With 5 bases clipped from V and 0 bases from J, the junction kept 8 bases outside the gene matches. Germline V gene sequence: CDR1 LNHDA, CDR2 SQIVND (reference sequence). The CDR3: CASSWRLAGNSNTGELFF. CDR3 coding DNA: TGTGCCAGTAGTTGGAGACTAGCGGGGAACTCGAACACCGGGGAGCTGTTTTTT.

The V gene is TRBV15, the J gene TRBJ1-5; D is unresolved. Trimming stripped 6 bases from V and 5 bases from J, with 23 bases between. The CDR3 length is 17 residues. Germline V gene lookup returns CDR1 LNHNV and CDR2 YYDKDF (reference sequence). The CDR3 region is CATSWGVLTDYDQPQHF. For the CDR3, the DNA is TGTGCCACCAGTTGGGGAGTCCTGACCGATTATGATCAGCCCCAGCATTTT.

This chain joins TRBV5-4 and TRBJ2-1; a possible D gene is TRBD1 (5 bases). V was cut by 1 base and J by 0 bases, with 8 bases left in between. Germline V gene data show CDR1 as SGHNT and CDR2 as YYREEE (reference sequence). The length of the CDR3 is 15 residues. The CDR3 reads CASSLLDSSYNEQFF. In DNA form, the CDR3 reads TGTGCCAGCAGCTTGTTAGACAGCTCCTACAATGAGCAGTTCTTC.

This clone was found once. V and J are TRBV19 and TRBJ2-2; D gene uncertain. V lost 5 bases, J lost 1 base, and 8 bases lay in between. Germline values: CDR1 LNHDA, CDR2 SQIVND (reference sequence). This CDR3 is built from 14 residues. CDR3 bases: TGTGCCAGTAGTTTGGCAGGGAACACCGGGGAGCTGTTTTTT. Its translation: CASSLAGNTGELFF.

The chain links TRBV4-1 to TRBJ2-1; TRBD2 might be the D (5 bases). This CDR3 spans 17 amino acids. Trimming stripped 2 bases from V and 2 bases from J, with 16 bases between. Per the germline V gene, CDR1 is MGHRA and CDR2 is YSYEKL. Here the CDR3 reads CASSQPPGSLPYNEQFF. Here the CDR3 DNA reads TGCGCCAGCAGCCAACCCCCGGGAAGTTTGCCCTACAATGAGCAGTTCTTC.

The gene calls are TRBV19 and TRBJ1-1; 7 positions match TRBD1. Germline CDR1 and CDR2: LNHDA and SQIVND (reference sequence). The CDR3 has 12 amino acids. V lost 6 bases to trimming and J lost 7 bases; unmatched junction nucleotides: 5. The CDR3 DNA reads TGTGCCAGTAGCCCCAGACAGGGTGAAGCTTTCTTT. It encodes CASSPRQGEAFF.

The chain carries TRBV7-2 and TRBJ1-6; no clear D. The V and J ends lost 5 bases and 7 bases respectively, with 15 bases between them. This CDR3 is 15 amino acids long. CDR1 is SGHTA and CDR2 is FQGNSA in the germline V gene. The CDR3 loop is CASSIAGYSNSPLHF. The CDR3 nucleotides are TGTGCCAGCAGCATCGCGGGCTATAGCAATTCACCCCTCCACTTT.